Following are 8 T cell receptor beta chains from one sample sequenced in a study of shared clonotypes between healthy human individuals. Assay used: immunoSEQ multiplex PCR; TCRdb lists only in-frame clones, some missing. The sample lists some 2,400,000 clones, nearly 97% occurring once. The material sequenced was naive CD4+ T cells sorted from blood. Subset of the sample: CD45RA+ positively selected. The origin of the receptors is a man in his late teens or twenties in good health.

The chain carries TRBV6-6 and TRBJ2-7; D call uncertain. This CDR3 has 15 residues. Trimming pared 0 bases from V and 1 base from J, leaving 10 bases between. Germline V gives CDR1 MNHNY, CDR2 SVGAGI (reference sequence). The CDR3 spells CASSYSGSTSYEQYF. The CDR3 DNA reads TGTGCCAGCAGTTACTCAGGCAGCACTTCCTACGAGCAGTACTTC.

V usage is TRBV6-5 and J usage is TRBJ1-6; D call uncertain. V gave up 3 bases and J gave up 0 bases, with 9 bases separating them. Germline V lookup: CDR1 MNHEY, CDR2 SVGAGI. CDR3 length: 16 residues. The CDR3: CASSYYPNSYNSPLHF. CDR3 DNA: TGTGCCAGCAGTTATTATCCTAACTCCTATAATTCACCCCTCCACTTT.

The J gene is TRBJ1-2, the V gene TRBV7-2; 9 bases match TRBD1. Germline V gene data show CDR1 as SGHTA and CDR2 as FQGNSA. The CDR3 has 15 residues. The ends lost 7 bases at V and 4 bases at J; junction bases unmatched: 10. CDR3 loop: CASNPGQGLFYGYTF. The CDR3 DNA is TGTGCCAGCAACCCGGGACAGGGATTATTCTATGGCTACACCTTC. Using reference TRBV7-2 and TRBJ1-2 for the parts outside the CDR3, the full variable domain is GAGVSQSPSNKVTEKGKDVELRCDPISGHTALYWYRQSLGQGLEFLIYFQGNSAPDKSGLPSDRFSAERTGGSVSTLTIQRTQQEDSAVYLCASNPGQGLFYGYTFGSGTRLTVV.

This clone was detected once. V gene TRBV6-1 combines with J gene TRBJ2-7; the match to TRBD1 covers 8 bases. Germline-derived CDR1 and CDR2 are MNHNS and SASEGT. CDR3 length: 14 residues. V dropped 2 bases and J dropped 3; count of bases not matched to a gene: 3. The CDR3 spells CASSEWGQDYEQYF. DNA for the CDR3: TGTGCCAGCAGTGAATGGGGACAGGACTACGAGCAGTACTTC.

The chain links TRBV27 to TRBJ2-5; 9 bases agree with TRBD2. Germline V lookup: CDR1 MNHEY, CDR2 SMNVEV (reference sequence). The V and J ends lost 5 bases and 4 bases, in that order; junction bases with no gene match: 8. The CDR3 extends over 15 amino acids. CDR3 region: CASSGRGGLVETQYF. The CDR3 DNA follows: TGTGCCAGCAGTGGGCGGGGGGGCCTCGTAGAGACCCAGTACTTC.

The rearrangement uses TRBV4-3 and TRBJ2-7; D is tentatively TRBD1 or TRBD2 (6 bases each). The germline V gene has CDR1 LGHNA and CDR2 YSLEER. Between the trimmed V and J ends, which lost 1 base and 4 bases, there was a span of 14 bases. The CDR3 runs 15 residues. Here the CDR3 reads CASSQGEGGPYEQYF. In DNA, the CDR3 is TGCGCCAGCAGCCAAGGTGAAGGGGGGCCTTACGAGCAGTACTTC.

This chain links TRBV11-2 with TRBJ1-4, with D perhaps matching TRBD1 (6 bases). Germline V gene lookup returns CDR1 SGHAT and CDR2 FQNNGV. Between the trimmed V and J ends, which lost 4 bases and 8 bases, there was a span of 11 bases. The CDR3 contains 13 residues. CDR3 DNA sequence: TGTGCCAGCAGCTCAGGGGCGAAGGAAAAACTGTTTTTT. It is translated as CASSSGAKEKLFF.

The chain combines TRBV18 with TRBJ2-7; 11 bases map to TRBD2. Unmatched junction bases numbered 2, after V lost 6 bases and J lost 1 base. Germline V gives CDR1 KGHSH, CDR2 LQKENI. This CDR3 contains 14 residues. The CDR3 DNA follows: TGTGCCAGCTCCTCTAGCGGGGGGTCCTACGAGCAGTACTTC. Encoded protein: CASSSSGGSYEQYF.